The 14 T cell receptor beta chains in this list originate from one sample, sequenced in a study of control samples from healthy donors and cancer patients. Generated by immunoSEQ multiplex PCR, the TCRdb table keeps only in-frame clones and is missing some. Of fewer than 200,000 clones in the sample, roughly 90% were seen once. What was sequenced was blood. The receptors here all came from a woman between 45 and 60 years old in good health.

The CDR3 DNA reads TGTGCCAGCTCACCCGCCTTGACAGGAGCTAACACTGAAGCTTTCTTT. As protein: CASSPALTGANTEAFF. The V and J genes are TRBV18 and TRBJ1-1; the D gene is possibly TRBD1 (6 bases). The CDR3 is 16 residues long. Looked up from germline, CDR1 is KGHSH and CDR2 is LQKENI. The ends were cut back, 3 bases at V and 2 bases at J, with 16 bases in the middle.

The chain links TRBV19 to TRBJ1-3; D not resolved. The CDR3 is made up of 14 amino acids. Between the trimmed V and J ends, which lost 6 bases and 0 bases, there was a span of 9 bases. From germline, CDR1 is LNHDA and CDR2 SQIVND (reference sequence). The CDR3 nucleotides are TGTGCCAGTAGCACAGCCTCCTCTGGAAACACCATATATTTT. This gives the protein CASSTASSGNTIYF. The full variable domain, rest sourced from reference TRBV19 and TRBJ1-3, is DGGITQSPKYLFRKEGQNVTLSCEQNLNHDAMYWYRQDPGQGLRLIYYSQIVNDFQKGDIAEGYSVSREKKESFPLTVTSAQKNPTAFYLCASSTASSGNTIYFGEGSWLTVV.

This rearrangement joins TRBV28 to TRBJ1-1, with D maybe TRBD1 (6 bases). Germline V lookup: CDR1 MDHEN, CDR2 SYDVKM. The CDR3 length is 15 residues. V shed 10 bases and J shed 2 bases, with 20 bases lying between them. The CDR3 region is CAILLPGAPNTEAFF. The CDR3 DNA is TGTGCCATTCTTTTACCAGGGGCTCCTAACACTGAAGCTTTCTTT.

A single count supports this clone. The chain recombines TRBV2 with TRBJ2-7, with TRBD2 matching 14 bases. CDR1 is SNHLY, CDR2 FYNNEI, per germline. Unmatched junction bases numbered 13, after V lost 3 bases and J lost 9 bases. CDR3 size: 17 residues. CDR3 in DNA: TGTGCCAGCAGTGAGTCTGATTTGGGACTAGCGGGAGCGGGGCAGTACTTC. This sequence encodes CASSESDLGLAGAGQYF.

V usage is TRBV15 and J usage is TRBJ1-3; D perhaps matches TRBD1 (6 bases). The V end lost 1 base, the J end lost 3 bases, and 13 bases lay between the germline ends. CDR3 length equals 16 residues. From germline, CDR1 is LNHNV and CDR2 YYDKDF (reference sequence). The CDR3 spells CATSRGQGTGGNTIYF. The CDR3 region has the DNA TGTGCCACCAGCAGAGGGCAGGGGACGGGTGGAAACACCATATATTTT.

The gene calls are TRBV2 and TRBJ2-6; D uncertain. Trimming stripped 8 bases from V and 0 bases from J, with 11 bases between. In germline, CDR1 is SNHLY, CDR2 FYNNEI. This CDR3 spans 15 amino acids. Here the CDR3 DNA reads TGTGCCAGCTTAAAGGAAGGCTCTGGGGCCAACGTCCTGACTTTC. The encoded protein is CASLKEGSGANVLTF. Supplemented by reference TRBV2 and TRBJ2-6, the full variable domain reads EPEVTQTPSHQVTQMGQEVILRCVPISNHLYFYWYRQILGQKVEFLVSFYNNEISEKSEIFDDQFSVERPDGSNFTLKIRSTKLEDSAMYFCASLKEGSGANVLTFGAGSRLTVL.

The rearrangement joins TRBV6-2 or TRBV6-3 to TRBJ1-6; tentative D call: TRBD1 (6 bases). CDR1 is MNHEY and CDR2 is SVGEGT in the germline V gene. The CDR3 totals 15 residues. Trimming took off 5 bases at V and 7 bases at J, with 15 bases between the two ends. The chain's CDR3 is CASSPLGGKNSPLHF. DNA of the CDR3: TGTGCCAGCAGTCCCCTAGGGGGGAAGAATTCACCCCTCCACTTT.

This chain's CDR3 is CASNSGVTGELFF. For the CDR3, the DNA is TGTGCCAGCAACTCAGGGGTCACCGGGGAGCTGTTTTTT. The J gene is TRBJ2-2, the V gene TRBV28; TRBD1 might be the D (6 bases). Germline-derived CDR1 and CDR2 are MDHEN and SYDVKM. Between the trimmed V and J ends, which lost 7 bases and 4 bases, there was a span of 10 bases. There are 13 residues in the CDR3.

This clone was counted a few times. The V call is TRBV3-1 (or the pseudogene TRBV3-2), the J call TRBJ2-1; no clear D gene. The germline V gene encodes CDR1 LGHDT and CDR2 YNNKEL (reference sequence). The length of the CDR3 is 14 residues. V lost 4 bases and J lost 7, with 14 bases in between. The CDR3 spells CASSPRIAWNEQFF. The CDR3 DNA reads TGTGCCAGCAGCCCGCGGATAGCTTGGAATGAGCAGTTCTTC.

The chain links TRBV5-4 to TRBJ2-3; 7 bases fit TRBD2. V lost 3 bases and J lost 2; bases outside the gene matches: 6. Per germline, CDR1 SGHNT and CDR2 YYREEE (reference sequence). This CDR3 contains 15 residues. This CDR3 reads CASSWTLADTDTQYF. In DNA, the CDR3 is TGTGCCAGCAGCTGGACGCTAGCGGACACAGATACGCAGTATTTT.

This clone came up a few times. The V and J genes are TRBV19 and TRBJ1-2, with D unclear. The V end lost 0 bases, the J end lost 7 bases, and 6 bases lay between the germline ends. This CDR3 comprises 12 residues. Per germline, CDR1 LNHDA and CDR2 SQIVND (reference sequence). The chain's CDR3 is CASSIDRGGYTF. The CDR3 DNA sequence: TGTGCCAGTAGTATAGACCGGGGTGGCTACACCTTC.

The chain has TRBV19 and TRBJ2-3; D remains unclear. The CDR3 runs 14 residues. Germline V gene lookup returns CDR1 LNHDA and CDR2 SQIVND (reference sequence). V was clipped by 7 bases and J by 1 base, with 12 bases between them. The CDR3 spells CASIQPGGTDTQYF. CDR3 DNA: TGTGCCAGTATACAACCCGGAGGCACAGATACGCAGTATTTT.

This clone was recorded a few times. V is TRBV7-8 and J is TRBJ1-2, with D tentatively TRBD1 (6 bases). Germline lookup yields CDR1 SGHVS and CDR2 FQNEAQ. Trimming took 1 base from V and 14 from J, leaving 17 bases between them. This CDR3 has 13 residues. CDR3 sequence (DNA): TGTGCCAGCAGCTTAGTAGTCACGAAGGGGGAAACCTTC. Protein product: CASSLVVTKGETF. Using reference TRBV7-8 and TRBJ1-2 for the parts outside the CDR3, the full variable domain is GAGVSQSPRYKVAKRGQDVALRCDPISGHVSLFWYQQALGQGPEFLTYFQNEAQLDKSGLPSDRFFAERPEGSVSTLKIQRTQQEDSAVYLCASSLVVTKGETFGSGTRLTVV.

The genes are TRBV2 and TRBJ2-7, with no clear D. Germline loops: CDR1 SNHLY, CDR2 FYNNEI. CDR3 length: 13 amino acids. V was clipped by 2 bases and J by 3 bases, with 8 bases between them. This CDR3 is CASSERLNYEQYF. CDR3 DNA: TGTGCCAGCAGTGAACGGTTGAACTACGAGCAGTACTTC. Together with reference TRBV2 and TRBJ2-7, the CDR3 gives the full variable domain: EPEVTQTPSHQVTQMGQEVILRCVPISNHLYFYWYRQILGQKVEFLVSFYNNEISEKSEIFDDQFSVERPDGSNFTLKIRSTKLEDSAMYFCASSERLNYEQYFGPGTRLTVT.